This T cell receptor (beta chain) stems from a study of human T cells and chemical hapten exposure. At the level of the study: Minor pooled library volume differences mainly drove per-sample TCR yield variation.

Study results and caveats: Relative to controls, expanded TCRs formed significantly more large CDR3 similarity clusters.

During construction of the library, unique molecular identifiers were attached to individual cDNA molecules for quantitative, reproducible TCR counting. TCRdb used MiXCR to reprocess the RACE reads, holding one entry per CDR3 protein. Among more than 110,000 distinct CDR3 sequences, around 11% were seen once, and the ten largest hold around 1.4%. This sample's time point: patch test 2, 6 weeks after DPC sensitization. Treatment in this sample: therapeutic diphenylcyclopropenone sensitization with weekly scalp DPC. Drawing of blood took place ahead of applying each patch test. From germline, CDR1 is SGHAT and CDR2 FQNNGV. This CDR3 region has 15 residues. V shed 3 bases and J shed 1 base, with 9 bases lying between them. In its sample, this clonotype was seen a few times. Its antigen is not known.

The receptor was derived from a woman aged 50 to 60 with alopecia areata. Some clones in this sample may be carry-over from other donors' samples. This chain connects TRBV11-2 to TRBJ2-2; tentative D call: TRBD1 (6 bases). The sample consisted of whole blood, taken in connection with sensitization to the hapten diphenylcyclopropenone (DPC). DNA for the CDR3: TGTGCCAGCAGCTTTCAGGGGATGAACACCGGGGAGCTGTTTTTT. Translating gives CASSFQGMNTGELFF.